This TCR beta chain was obtained from a study of cytomegalovirus exposure and HLA in healthy donors. Findings and caveats of the study: In a later analysis, parvovirus B19, influenza, CMV and Epstein-Barr virus appeared linked to several top co-occurrence clusters. In a later analysis, an Asian-associated ancestry cluster reportedly showed fewer N-insertions than the approximately 700-donor mean.

The germline gives CDR1 KGHSH, CDR2 LQKENI. The CDR3 length is 15 residues. V dropped 3 bases and J dropped 0 bases, with 11 bases sitting between them. Comment on this clone: The antigen remains undetermined.

The study ran its PCR with 60 Vbeta and 13 Jbeta primers. Method: immunoSEQ multiplex PCR; TCRdb's copy keeps in-frame clones and lacks some. This sample has under 85,000 clones, with roughly 72% found just once. Sequenced material: PBMCs. The gene calls are TRBV18 and TRBJ1-1, with a weak D call TRBD1 (5 bases). The receptor was derived from a woman younger than 45 in good health and CMV-seropositive. Here the CDR3 reads CASSPQTALNTEAFF. CDR3 sequence (DNA): TGTGCCAGCTCACCCCAGACAGCCCTGAACACTGAAGCTTTCTTT. Variable domain in full (rest from reference TRBV18 and TRBJ1-1): NAGVMQNPRHLVRRRGQEARLRCSPMKGHSHVYWYRQLPEEGLKFMVYLQKENIIDESGMPKERFSAEFPKEGPSILRIQQVVRGDSAAYFCASSPQTALNTEAFFGQGTRLTVV.